This entry lists 18 T cell receptor beta chains sequenced from one sample in a study of blood T cell repertoires in COVID-19. Generated by immunoSEQ multiplex PCR, the TCRdb table keeps only in-frame clones and is missing some. This table holds 150,000 to 200,000 clones, 84% found once. Material: peripheral blood. The receptor set was obtained from a woman between 70 and 85 years old with COVID-19, enrolled during active disease.

The V call is TRBV5-1, the J call TRBJ1-1, with TRBD1 matching 9 bases. The J segment lost 10 bases and the V segment lost 5 bases, leaving 9 bases of the junction unmatched. The CDR3 covers 13 residues. The germline CDR1 and CDR2 sequences are SGHRS and YFSETQ. The CDR3: CASSRDRVGGAFF. The DNA for the CDR3 is TGCGCCAGCAGTCGGGACAGGGTTGGGGGAGCTTTCTTT.

V usage is TRBV7-9 and J usage is TRBJ1-1; D call uncertain. The CDR3 has 13 residues. Between the trimmed V and J ends, which lost 7 bases and 5 bases, there was a span of 14 bases. Germline values: CDR1 SEHNR, CDR2 FQNEAQ (reference sequence). CDR3 in amino acids: CASTLATGTEAFF. DNA for the CDR3: TGTGCCAGCACTCTTGCAACGGGGACTGAAGCTTTCTTT.

This chain joins TRBV10-1 and TRBJ1-1, with D possibly being TRBD1 (5 bases). The CDR3 runs 13 residues. Germline-derived CDR1 and CDR2 are WNHNN and SYGVQD (reference sequence). V lost 5 bases to trimming and J lost 3 bases, with 10 bases between them. CDR3 in DNA: TGCGCCAGCAGTCGGGGGAGGGACACTGAAGCTTTCTTT. Its protein product is CASSRGRDTEAFF.

This rearrangement joins TRBV10-1 to TRBJ2-5; tentative D call: TRBD1 (5 bases). The length of the CDR3 is 13 residues. Germline V gene lookup returns CDR1 WNHNN and CDR2 SYGVQD (reference sequence). Trimming pared 5 bases from V and 1 base from J, leaving 8 bases between. The CDR3 is CASSRQGQETQYF. CDR3 DNA: TGCGCCAGCAGTCGCCAGGGCCAAGAGACCCAGTACTTC.

The rearrangement joins TRBV28 to TRBJ1-3; D is ambiguous. The CDR3 has 14 residues. Germline CDR1 reads MDHEN; CDR2 reads SYDVKM. The V and J ends lost 6 bases and 4 bases respectively, with 13 bases between them. The CDR3 DNA reads as TGTGCCAGCAGGGAGATTGGAGGGGGAAACACCATATATTTT. It codes for CASREIGGGNTIYF.

The V call is TRBV6-1, the J call TRBJ2-7; maybe TRBD1 (5 bases). V gave up 3 bases and J gave up 7 bases, with 13 bases separating them. In germline, CDR1 is MNHNS, CDR2 SASEGT. The CDR3 has 13 residues. CDR3 nucleotides: TGTGCCAGCAGTGATTTGCAGGGCGATGAGCAGTACGTC. Its protein is CASSDLQGDEQYV.

CDR3 in amino acids: CSVRGDILAGGRNEQFF. CDR3 DNA: TGCAGCGTTAGGGGAGACATACTAGCGGGGGGGCGGAATGAGCAGTTCTTC. This sequence joins TRBV29-1 and TRBJ2-1; 13 positions agree with TRBD2. V shed 5 bases, J shed 7 bases, and the junction held 14 bases outside the gene matches. CDR3 length: 17 residues. Looked up from germline, CDR1 is SQVTM and CDR2 is ANQGSEA.

The J gene is TRBJ2-1, the V gene TRBV9, with 7 bases matching TRBD1. The CDR3 length is 16 residues. Germline assignment: CDR1 SGDLS and CDR2 YYNGEE. J was trimmed by 0 bases and V by 0 bases; bases with no gene match: 3. The CDR3 spells CASSVDSGGSYNEQFF. CDR3 bases: TGTGCCAGCAGCGTAGATTCAGGGGGCTCCTACAATGAGCAGTTCTTC.

This rearrangement joins TRBV14 to TRBJ1-6, with D possibly matching TRBD1 (5 bases). V was cut by 5 bases and J by 7 bases, with 15 bases left in between. The germline CDR1 and CDR2 sequences are SGHDN and FVKESK. The CDR3 length is 15 residues. The CDR3 nucleotides are TGTGCCAGCAGCTACCACCAGGGATACAATTCACCCCTCCACTTT. Translating gives CASSYHQGYNSPLHF.

The CDR3 loop is CASSSGQDTEAFF. The DNA for the CDR3 is TGCGCCAGCAGCTCAGGACAGGACACTGAAGCTTTCTTT. V is TRBV5-1 and J is TRBJ1-1; 7 bases fit TRBD1. This CDR3 comprises 13 residues. V lost 3 bases, J lost 3 bases, and 2 bases stayed unmatched. From germline, CDR1 is SGHRS and CDR2 YFSETQ.

This chain connects TRBV5-1 to TRBJ1-4; 9 bases are shared with TRBD1. V trimming: 4 bases; J trimming: 7 bases; junction bases outside the gene matches: 5. There are 14 residues in the CDR3. Germline V gene lookup returns CDR1 SGHRS and CDR2 YFSETQ. CDR3 sequence: CASSRGQGSEKLFF. The CDR3 nucleotides are TGCGCCAGCAGCCGAGGACAGGGGTCTGAAAAACTGTTTTTT.

The chain carries TRBV19 and TRBJ1-1; D not certain. The CDR3 sequence is 14 residues long. V dropped 0 bases and J dropped 3 bases, with 8 bases sitting between them. Germline V gene data show CDR1 as LNHDA and CDR2 as SQIVND (reference sequence). The CDR3 DNA is TGTGCCAGTAGTATAGATGCGGGTTACACTGAAGCTTTCTTT. This codes for CASSIDAGYTEAFF.

CDR3 sequence: CASSQGTSGLQEQFF. For the CDR3, the DNA is TGTGCCAGCAGCCAGGGGACTAGCGGGCTACAGGAGCAGTTCTTC. The chain recombines TRBV3-1 (or the pseudogene TRBV3-2) with TRBJ2-1; 12 nucleotides match TRBD2. Looked up from germline, CDR1 is LGHDT and CDR2 is YNNKEL (reference sequence). The CDR3 is made up of 15 amino acids. The V segment lost 3 bases and the J segment 10 bases; nucleotides outside the gene matches: 7.

The table lists this clone with a count of one. Different DNA sequences within this sample yield the same CDR3. The rearrangement links TRBV29-1 to TRBJ2-5, with 8 bases identical to TRBD2. Unmatched junction bases numbered 2, after V lost 4 bases and J lost 4 bases. CDR3 length equals 12 residues. Germline-derived CDR1 and CDR2 are SQVTM and ANQGSEA. CDR3 sequence (DNA): TGCAGCGTTGTGGCGGGGGGAGAGACCCAGTACTTC. Amino acids: CSVVAGGETQYF. Looking up the rest from reference TRBV29-1 and TRBJ2-5 gives the full variable domain: SAVISQKPSRDICQRGTSLTIQCQVDSQVTMMFWYRQQPGQSLTLIATANQGSEATYESGFVIDKFPISRPNLTFSTLTVSNMSPEDSSIYLCSVVAGGETQYFGPGTRLLVL.

The genes are TRBV7-9 and TRBJ1-1; D possibly corresponds to TRBD1 (5 bases). V lost 5 bases and J lost 4, with 17 bases in between. The CDR3 totals 15 residues. Per germline, CDR1 SEHNR and CDR2 FQNEAQ (reference sequence). The CDR3 protein is CASSAGAGLGTEAFF. CDR3 sequence (DNA): TGTGCCAGCAGCGCTGGGGCGGGACTAGGCACTGAAGCTTTCTTT.

The rearrangement links TRBV3-1 (or the pseudogene TRBV3-2) to TRBJ1-3, with D perhaps matching TRBD1 (5 bases). The V and J ends lost 1 base and 4 bases respectively, with 17 bases between them. CDR1 LGHDT and CDR2 YNNKEL come from the germline V gene (reference sequence). CDR3 length equals 17 residues. The CDR3 reads CASSQGVQGTWGNTIYF. CDR3 nucleotide sequence: TGTGCCAGCAGCCAAGGGGTTCAGGGAACGTGGGGAAACACCATATATTTT.

The chain employs TRBV11-2 and TRBJ2-1; 7 nucleotides match TRBD1. From germline, CDR1 is SGHAT and CDR2 FQNNGV. V shed 6 bases and J 8 bases; nucleotides not matched to a gene: 10. This CDR3 has 14 residues. This chain's CDR3 is CASSPRQGRDEQFF. The CDR3 DNA reads as TGTGCCAGCAGTCCTCGACAGGGACGGGATGAGCAGTTCTTC.

This chain joins TRBV27 and TRBJ2-1; 13 bases line up with TRBD2. The trim removed 8 bases at V and 5 bases at J, leaving 9 bases unmatched. The germline V gene encodes CDR1 MNHEY and CDR2 SMNVEV (reference sequence). This CDR3 has 16 amino acids. CDR3 sequence: CASSDLGLAGHNEQFF. For the CDR3, the DNA is TGTGCCAGCTCGGACCTGGGACTAGCGGGGCACAATGAGCAGTTCTTC.